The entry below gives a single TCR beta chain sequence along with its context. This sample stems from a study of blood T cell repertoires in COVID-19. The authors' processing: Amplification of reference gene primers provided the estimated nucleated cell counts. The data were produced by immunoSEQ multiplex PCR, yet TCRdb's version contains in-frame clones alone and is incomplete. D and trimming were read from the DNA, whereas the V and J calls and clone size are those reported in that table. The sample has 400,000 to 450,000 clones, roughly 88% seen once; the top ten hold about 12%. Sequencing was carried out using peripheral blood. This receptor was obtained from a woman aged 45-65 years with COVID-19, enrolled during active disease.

The CDR3 loop reads CASSPRASGTYEQYF. In DNA, the CDR3 is TGTGCCAGCAGCCCCAGGGCTAGCGGTACCTACGAGCAGTACTTC. The chain employs TRBV5-4 and TRBJ2-7; TRBD2 matches 7 bases. Looked up from germline, CDR1 is SGHNT and CDR2 is YYREEE (reference sequence). The CDR3 consists of 15 residues. Unmatched junction bases numbered 9, after V lost 4 bases and J lost 2 bases. The full variable domain, completed using reference TRBV5-4 and TRBJ2-7, is ETGVTQSPTHLIKTRGQQVTLRCSSQSGHNTVSWYQQALGQGPQFIFQYYREEENGRGNFPPRFSGLQFPNYSSELNVNALELDDSALYLCASSPRASGTYEQYFGPGTRLTVT.